These 18 T cell receptor beta chains were sequenced from one sample in a study of T-cell reconstitution after alpha-beta-depleted transplantation in children. TCRbeta library construction was performed incorporating unique molecular identifiers. TCRdb called the PCR reads again in MiXCR, with one record for every CDR3 protein. Here the sample spans about 870,000 distinct CDR3 sequences, around 17% being singletons. Source: PBMCs, mostly from graft donor cells, taken 360 days after TCRalphabeta/CD19-depleted stem cell transplant. The receptors come from a male patient under 18 who had a stem cell transplant for acute lymphoblastic leukemia, so the T cells may come from the graft donor.

This chain uses TRBV6-5 with TRBJ2-7; TRBD1 matches at 7 bases. Germline CDR1 and CDR2: MNHEY and SVGAGI. Trimming took 6 bases from V and 3 from J; bases not matched to a gene: 11. The CDR3 covers 15 residues. CDR3 protein: CASSRQGLGDYEQYF. The CDR3 nucleotides read TGTGCCAGCAGCCGACAGGGCCTCGGGGACTACGAGCAGTACTTC.

This clonotype was counted only a few times. The V and J genes are TRBV29-1 and TRBJ2-1; 9 bases align to TRBD1. CDR1 and CDR2 (germline): SQVTM, ANQGSEA. The CDR3 runs to 15 residues. Losses at the gene ends were 4 bases for V and 3 bases for J; bases not matched to a gene: 7. The CDR3 DNA reads TGCAGCGTTGGTCTCGGGACAGGGATCTACAATGAGCAGTTCTTC. This encodes CSVGLGTGIYNEQFF.

There are a few counts of this clonotype. This chain links TRBV11-2 with TRBJ2-1; 8 nucleotides align to TRBD1. This CDR3 comprises 14 residues. V dropped 6 bases and J dropped 3; count of bases not matched to a gene: 4. Germline V gives CDR1 SGHAT, CDR2 FQNNGV. CDR3 DNA: TGTGCCAGCAGACGAGACAGGGGCTACAATGAGCAGTTCTTC. Its translation is CASRRDRGYNEQFF.

J is TRBJ2-3 and V is TRBV7-2, with D possibly TRBD2 on 5 matching bases. The CDR3 spans 14 residues. V was trimmed by 3 bases and J by 6 bases, leaving 13 bases between them. Germline CDR1 SGHTA, CDR2 FQGNSA. The CDR3 protein is CASSLDVRADTQYF. The CDR3 nucleotides are TGTGCCAGCAGCTTGGACGTGCGGGCCGATACGCAGTATTTT.

A word on this clonotype: A much larger clone lies one base from this, so it may be a read error. The chain combines TRBV20-1 with TRBJ2-7; D is ambiguous. Trimming removed 3 bases from V and 1 base from J, with 4 bases in between. This CDR3 has 11 residues. Germline V CDR1 and CDR2: DFQATT, SNEGSKA (reference sequence). The CDR3 sequence is CSARWSYEQYF. The CDR3 DNA follows: TGCAGTGCTAGGTGGTCCTACGAGCAGTACTTC.

This chain connects TRBV5-6 to TRBJ2-7; D is perhaps TRBD2 (6 bases). The V gene's germline CDR1 is SGHDT and CDR2 YYEEEE. V dropped 3 bases and J dropped 3 bases, with 16 bases sitting between them. The CDR3 length is 15 residues. The CDR3 here is CASSYVGGLVYEQYF. The CDR3 DNA is TGTGCCAGCAGCTACGTCGGAGGGTTGGTCTACGAGCAGTACTTC. The full variable domain, with the rest looked up from reference TRBV5-6 and TRBJ2-7, is DAGVTQSPTHLIKTRGQQVTLRCSPKSGHDTVSWYQQALGQGPQFIFQYYEEEERQRGNFPDRFSGHQFPNYSSELNVNALLLGDSALYLCASSYVGGLVYEQYFGPGTRLTVT.

This clonotype was seen a few times. The J gene is TRBJ2-2, the V gene TRBV20-1; D remains ambiguous. The CDR3 runs to 14 residues. Trimming left V 3 bases short and J 0 bases short, with 8 bases between. The germline gives CDR1 DFQATT, CDR2 SNEGSKA (reference sequence). CDR3 DNA: TGCAGTGCTAGTGCACAATCGAACACCGGGGAGCTGTTTTTT. It is translated as CSASAQSNTGELFF.

This clonotype was observed a handful of times. This chain connects TRBV12-3 or TRBV12-4 to TRBJ1-4; D ambiguous. With 5 bases removed from V and 0 bases from J, the gap between germline ends came to 7 bases. This CDR3 spans 14 amino acids. CDR3 protein: CASSGEPTNEKLFF. CDR3 nucleotide sequence: TGTGCCAGCAGTGGAGAGCCAACTAATGAAAAACTGTTTTTT.

This clonotype was counted at least ten times. V and J are TRBV5-6 and TRBJ2-1, with unresolved D. This CDR3 comprises 16 residues. Germline CDR1 reads SGHDT; CDR2 reads YYEEEE. V was clipped by 4 bases and J by 8 bases, with 22 bases between them. The CDR3, as DNA: TGTGCCAGCAGCCTCGGAATAGTGATGAAGGGCGATGAGCAGTTCTTC. As protein: CASSLGIVMKGDEQFF.

This clonotype came up a few times. This chain links TRBV5-1 with TRBJ1-4, with TRBD1 identical over 7 bases. The CDR3 length is 15 residues. Germline V gene data show CDR1 as SGHRS and CDR2 as YFSETQ. J was trimmed by 5 bases and V by 4 bases; bases with no gene match: 8. In nucleotides, the CDR3 is TGCGCCAGCAGCGGCCGGGACAGCTTAAATGAAAAACTGTTTTTT. This sequence encodes CASSGRDSLNEKLFF.

This clonotype was detected a few times. This sequence joins TRBV12-3 or TRBV12-4 and TRBJ2-7; possibly TRBD1 for D (7 bases). Deletions cut 6 bases from V and 2 bases from J, with 17 bases between. This CDR3 has 15 residues. The CDR3 region is CASSLNRGGPYEQYF. The CDR3 nucleotides read TGTGCCAGCAGCCTGAACAGGGGAGGTCCCTACGAGCAGTACTTC.

The chain links TRBV27 to TRBJ2-7, with 9 bases matching TRBD2. Germline lookup yields CDR1 MNHEY and CDR2 SMNVEV (reference sequence). The trim removed 8 bases at V and 2 bases at J, leaving 4 bases unmatched. The CDR3 is 13 residues long. In nucleotides, the CDR3 is TGTGCCAGCGCGATAGCGGGAGCCTACGAGCAGTACTTC. This translates into CASAIAGAYEQYF.

This clonotype showed up just a few times. The chain employs TRBV7-9 and TRBJ2-7; 13 nucleotides line up with TRBD2. Germline V CDR1 and CDR2: SEHNR, FQNEAQ (reference sequence). The CDR3 spans 15 residues. The V gene end was trimmed by 5 bases and the J gene end by 13 bases; junction bases not matched to a gene: 14. CDR3 amino acids: CASSLLGTSGRAVYF. The CDR3 DNA reads TGTGCCAGCAGCCTCCTCGGTACTAGCGGGAGGGCCGTCTACTTC.

This clonotype was picked up many times. V is TRBV9 and J is TRBJ2-7; possible D gene TRBD1, 6 bases. Germline-derived CDR1 and CDR2 are SGDLS and YYNGEE. V shed 2 bases and J shed 0 bases, with 12 bases lying between them. CDR3 length: 15 amino acids. CDR3: CASSVGRQASYEQYF. For the CDR3, the DNA is TGTGCCAGCAGCGTTGGGAGACAGGCCTCCTACGAGCAGTACTTC.

This clonotype was seen once. The chain links TRBV5-1 to TRBJ2-1; 15 bases fit TRBD2. This CDR3 region has 17 residues. The V gene end was trimmed by 4 bases and the J gene end by 9 bases; junction bases not matched to a gene: 11. Germline assignment: CDR1 SGHRS and CDR2 YFSETQ. CDR3 sequence: CASSLPGLAGGRGEQFF. Here the CDR3 DNA reads TGCGCCAGCAGCCTTCCAGGACTAGCGGGAGGGCGGGGTGAGCAGTTCTTC.

This clonotype occurred a few times. The chain is built from TRBV5-5 and TRBJ2-5; 7 nucleotides align to TRBD1. The trim removed 2 bases at V and 2 bases at J, leaving 9 bases unmatched. The CDR3 loop spans 16 amino acids. In germline, CDR1 is SGHKS, CDR2 YYEKEE (reference sequence). CDR3 nucleotides: TGTGCCAGCAGCTTCCCCAGGGACAGTGGGCAAGAGACCCAGTACTTC. As protein: CASSFPRDSGQETQYF.

This clonotype was counted between two and nine times. This sequence joins TRBV6-5 and TRBJ2-5; D is unclear. Per the germline V gene, CDR1 is MNHEY and CDR2 is SVGAGI. V lost 0 bases, J lost 6 bases, and 5 bases lay in between. This CDR3 has 12 residues. CDR3 sequence: CASSYSRQTQYF. CDR3 DNA: TGTGCCAGCAGTTACTCGAGACAGACCCAGTACTTC.

The chain combines TRBV5-4 with TRBJ2-1; D possibly matches TRBD1 or TRBD2 (5 bases each). V gave up 6 bases and J gave up 6 bases, with 13 bases separating them. The germline gives CDR1 SGHNT, CDR2 YYREEE (reference sequence). This CDR3 has 13 residues. CDR3 sequence: CASTGTGPNEQFF. CDR3 coding DNA: TGTGCCAGCACGGGGACCGGCCCCAATGAGCAGTTCTTC.